A selection of T cell receptor beta chains follows, all from one sample in a study of blood T cell repertoires in COVID-19. Sequenced by immunoSEQ multiplex PCR; TCRdb stores in-frame clones only, minus some. Of around 100,000 clones in the sample, around 88% were seen once. The sample consisted of peripheral blood. The receptors come from a human donor in a cohort sampled during active COVID-19. Both conserved end residues are part of each CDR3. The D gene is left open where the match is weak. Some rows mark clone size as missing; the rest say once, few, many or name a class of expanded clone.

J gene: TRBJ2-3; D gene: NA; clone size: few; V gene: TRBV19; CDR3 DNA: TGTGCCAGTATGAGGGCCTCTAGCACAGATACGCAGTATTTT; CDR3 protein: CASMRASSTDTQYF
J gene: TRBJ1-6; D gene: TRBD1; clone size: NA; V gene: TRBV27; CDR3 DNA: TGTGCCAGCAGTTTAACCGGGACAGGTGATTCACCCCTCCACTTT; CDR3 protein: CASSLTGTGDSPLHF
J gene: TRBJ1-2; D gene: NA; clone size: NA; V gene: TRBV4-2; CDR3 DNA: TGTGCCAGCAGCCAAGATTCCGGGGGGGCAGTCCTTGGCTACACCTTC; CDR3 protein: CASSQDSGGAVLGYTF
J gene: TRBJ1-4; D gene: NA; clone size: NA; V gene: TRBV7-9; CDR3 DNA: TGTGCCAGCAGCCCGACTGGGGGGAAGAATGAAAAACTGTTTTTT; CDR3 protein: CASSPTGGKNEKLFF
J gene: TRBJ2-7; D gene: NA; clone size: few; V gene: TRBV5-6; CDR3 DNA: TGTGCCAGCAGCCAGGCTGCTCTGGGACTGAAATACCACTACGAGCAGTACTTC; CDR3 protein: CASSQAALGLKYHYEQYF
J gene: TRBJ1-2; D gene: TRBD1; clone size: NA; V gene: TRBV15; CDR3 DNA: TGTGCCACCAGCAGACAGGGGGCTAACTATGGCTACACCTTC; CDR3 protein: CATSRQGANYGYTF
J gene: TRBJ2-7; D gene: TRBD2; clone size: NA; V gene: TRBV20-1; CDR3 DNA: TGCAGTGCTACCGGGGCGGGAGGTTGTTACTTC; CDR3 protein: CSATGAGGCYF
J gene: TRBJ2-1; D gene: TRBD1; clone size: once; V gene: TRBV5-1; CDR3 DNA: TGCGCCAGCAGCTTGGTGTCAAGGACAGGAGGCAATGAGCAGTTCTTC; CDR3 protein: CASSLVSRTGGNEQFF
J gene: TRBJ1-2; D gene: TRBD1; clone size: NA; V gene: TRBV5-6; CDR3 DNA: TGTGCCAGCAGCTTGGATCCGGGACAGGGACATTATGGCTACACCTTC; CDR3 protein: CASSLDPGQGHYGYTF
J gene: TRBJ1-1; D gene: TRBD1; clone size: NA; V gene: TRBV5-1; CDR3 DNA: TGCGCCAGCACCGAACAGGGGGCTTGGACTGAAGCTTTCTTT; CDR3 protein: CASTEQGAWTEAFF
J gene: TRBJ1-2; D gene: TRBD1; clone size: NA; V gene: TRBV6-5; CDR3 DNA: TGTGCCAGCAGTTTTTCTAGGACAGGGCTGTATGGCTACACCTTC; CDR3 protein: CASSFSRTGLYGYTF
J gene: TRBJ2-7; D gene: TRBD1; clone size: NA; V gene: TRBV20-1; CDR3 DNA: TGCAGTGCTAGTCACGGGGGGACAGGGGGCTCAGCGGTTTTCTACGAGCAGTACTTC; CDR3 protein: CSASHGGTGGSAVFYEQYF
J gene: TRBJ2-3; D gene: NA; clone size: NA; V gene: TRBV5-1; CDR3 DNA: TGCGCCAGCAGCCCCCAGGGTACACATACGCAGTATTTT; CDR3 protein: CASSPQGTHTQYF
J gene: TRBJ2-7; D gene: TRBD1; clone size: NA; V gene: TRBV5-6; CDR3 DNA: TGTGCCAGCAGCTTAGACAGGGGTAACGAGCAGTACTTC; CDR3 protein: CASSLDRGNEQYF
J gene: TRBJ2-2; D gene: NA; clone size: NA; V gene: TRBV28; CDR3 DNA: TGTGCCAGCAGACAAAGGACAGGACTAAACACCGGGGAGCTGTTTTTT; CDR3 protein: CASRQRTGLNTGELFF
J gene: TRBJ1-6; D gene: TRBD1; clone size: NA; V gene: TRBV7-9; CDR3 DNA: TGTGCCACCAAGGCCGGGACAGAATATTCACCCCTCCACTTT; CDR3 protein: CATKAGTEYSPLHF
J gene: TRBJ1-1; D gene: NA; clone size: NA; V gene: TRBV6-1; CDR3 DNA: TGTGCCAGCAGTGAAGCCCCTCGGGGGGCTTTCTTT; CDR3 protein: CASSEAPRGAFF
J gene: TRBJ1-5; D gene: NA; clone size: NA; V gene: TRBV4-3; CDR3 DNA: TGCGCCAGCAGCCAAGATAATGGAGGGCCCAATCAGCCCCAGCATTTT; CDR3 protein: CASSQDNGGPNQPQHF
J gene: TRBJ1-5; D gene: NA; clone size: NA; V gene: TRBV5-8; CDR3 DNA: TGTGCCAGCAGCTTGGCGGGGACAAGGGCCCAGCCCCAGCATTTT; CDR3 protein: CASSLAGTRAQPQHF
J gene: TRBJ1-3; D gene: NA; clone size: NA; V gene: TRBV3-1/TRBV3-2; CDR3 DNA: TGTGCCAGCAGCCAAGTACTGGGGGCGAGTGGAAACACCATATATTTT; CDR3 protein: CASSQVLGASGNTIYF
J gene: TRBJ1-1; D gene: NA; clone size: NA; V gene: TRBV2; CDR3 DNA: TGTGCCAGCACTGAGCGGGGGTTCACTGAAGCTTTCTTT; CDR3 protein: CASTERGFTEAFF
J gene: TRBJ2-2; D gene: TRBD2; clone size: once; V gene: TRBV12-3/TRBV12-4; CDR3 DNA: TGTGCCAGCAGCCGGGGGGTCGGGGAGCTGTTTTTT; CDR3 protein: CASSRGVGELFF
J gene: TRBJ1-1; D gene: NA; clone size: NA; V gene: TRBV6-5; CDR3 DNA: TGTGCCAGCAGTCCCAGTCAGGGGACCGGCACTGAAGCTTTCTTT; CDR3 protein: CASSPSQGTGTEAFF
J gene: TRBJ2-7; D gene: TRBD2; clone size: NA; V gene: TRBV7-9; CDR3 DNA: TGTGCCAGCAGCTTGAGGACTAGCGGGGGATCCTACGAGCAGTACTTC; CDR3 protein: CASSLRTSGGSYEQYF
J gene: TRBJ2-3; D gene: TRBD1; clone size: NA; V gene: TRBV9; CDR3 DNA: TGTGCCAGTAGCCGGGACAGGGGGACAGATACGCAGTATTTT; CDR3 protein: CASSRDRGTDTQYF
J gene: TRBJ2-2; D gene: NA; clone size: once; V gene: TRBV6-5; CDR3 DNA: TGTGCCAGCAGTACGGAGAGTGCGAACACCGGGGAGCTGTTTTTT; CDR3 protein: CASSTESANTGELFF
J gene: TRBJ1-2; D gene: NA; clone size: few; V gene: TRBV25-1; CDR3 DNA: TGTGCCAGCAGTGAACTTTCGGGCTACACCTTC; CDR3 protein: CASSELSGYTF
J gene: TRBJ2-7; D gene: NA; clone size: NA; V gene: TRBV12-3/TRBV12-4; CDR3 DNA: TGTGCCAGCAGGGCGACTAGCTCCTACGAGCAGTACTTC; CDR3 protein: CASRATSSYEQYF
J gene: TRBJ1-2; D gene: TRBD1; clone size: NA; V gene: TRBV7-9; CDR3 DNA: TGTGCCAGCAGCCGGGACAGGTCTAACTATGGCTACACCTTC; CDR3 protein: CASSRDRSNYGYTF
J gene: TRBJ2-5; D gene: TRBD2; clone size: NA; V gene: TRBV7-9; CDR3 DNA: TGTGCCAGCAGCTTAGCGTTACTAGCGGGGGGCCAAGAGACCCAGTACTTC; CDR3 protein: CASSLALLAGGQETQYF
J gene: TRBJ2-2; D gene: NA; clone size: NA; V gene: TRBV14; CDR3 DNA: TGTGCCAGCAGCCAAGATCGGGTAGGGAGGACCGGGGAGCTGTTTTTT; CDR3 protein: CASSQDRVGRTGELFF
J gene: TRBJ1-4; D gene: TRBD1; clone size: NA; V gene: TRBV10-3; CDR3 DNA: TGTGCCATCAGTGAGTCGACAGGGTCCAATGAAAAACTGTTTTTT; CDR3 protein: CAISESTGSNEKLFF
J gene: TRBJ1-2; D gene: NA; clone size: NA; V gene: TRBV29-1; CDR3 DNA: TGCAGCGTTCGGTCAGGGGATGGCTACACCTTC; CDR3 protein: CSVRSGDGYTF
J gene: TRBJ1-3; D gene: NA; clone size: NA; V gene: TRBV7-2; CDR3 DNA: TGTGCCAGCCGGGGGGGCGGTGGAAACACCATATATTTT; CDR3 protein: CASRGGGGNTIYF
J gene: TRBJ2-7; D gene: TRBD1; clone size: NA; V gene: TRBV27; CDR3 DNA: TGTGCCAGCAGTTTTAGAGGGGGCTTGGACGAGCAGTACTTC; CDR3 protein: CASSFRGGLDEQYF
J gene: TRBJ2-5; D gene: TRBD1; clone size: NA; V gene: TRBV5-1; CDR3 DNA: TGCGCCAGCAGCCCGGGACAGCAAGAGACCCAGTACTTC; CDR3 protein: CASSPGQQETQYF
J gene: TRBJ2-3; D gene: TRBD1; clone size: NA; V gene: TRBV19; CDR3 DNA: TGTGCCAGTAGTATCTTGGGACAGGGCACAGATACGCAGTATTTT; CDR3 protein: CASSILGQGTDTQYF